The 25 T cell receptor beta chains in this list originate from one sample, sequenced in a study of cytomegalovirus exposure and HLA in healthy donors. PCR amplification relied on 60 Vbeta primers (plus 13 Jbeta primers). Only in-frame clones appear in the TCRdb table, and some are missing; sequencing was by immunoSEQ multiplex PCR. The sample has around 200,000 clones, 80% seen once. Source material: PBMCs. The receptor set was obtained from a boy aged 5-17 years in good health and CMV-seronegative.

In this sample, this clone turned up once. This chain uses TRBV5-4 with TRBJ2-7, with TRBD1 matching 7 bases. The V gene end was trimmed by 4 bases and the J gene end by 2 bases; junction bases not matched to a gene: 6. This CDR3 region has 14 residues. CDR1 is SGHNT and CDR2 is YYREEE in the germline V gene (reference sequence). The CDR3 here is CASSPDRRPYEQYF. DNA for the CDR3: TGTGCCAGCAGCCCGGACAGGCGTCCCTACGAGCAGTACTTC.

J is TRBJ1-1 and V is TRBV7-9; perhaps TRBD1 as D (6 bases). The length of the CDR3 is 15 residues. V was clipped by 3 bases and J by 5 bases, with 16 bases between them. The germline V gene has CDR1 SEHNR and CDR2 FQNEAQ (reference sequence). This CDR3 reads CASSLVTGRGTEAFF. The DNA of the CDR3 is TGTGCCAGCAGCTTGGTAACAGGGCGGGGGACTGAAGCTTTCTTT.

V gene TRBV11-3 combines with J gene TRBJ2-5; 10 bases are a match to TRBD2. This CDR3 is built from 15 residues. Germline V lookup: CDR1 SGHNT, CDR2 YENEEA. V lost 5 bases, J lost 5 bases, and 8 bases stayed unmatched. CDR3 bases: TGTGCCAGCAGCAGAAGACCGGGACTAGCGGAGACCCAGTACTTC. It encodes CASSRRPGLAETQYF.

This clone has only one observation. The gene calls are TRBV6-1 and TRBJ2-7, with D possibly being TRBD1 (6 bases). Trimming took 4 bases from V and 2 from J, leaving 12 bases between them. Germline CDR1 and CDR2: MNHNS and SASEGT. This CDR3 region has 14 residues. The CDR3 coding sequence is TGTGCCAGCAGTGTTGAACAGGGCCCCTACGAGCAGTACTTC. Its protein product is CASSVEQGPYEQYF.

The CDR3 DNA follows: TGTGCCAGTAGTACCGGACAGGGGCGGACTTATAGCAATCAGCCCCAGCATTTT. The encoded protein is CASSTGQGRTYSNQPQHF. The rearrangement joins TRBV19 to TRBJ1-5; TRBD1 matches at 9 bases. The germline CDR1 and CDR2 sequences are LNHDA and SQIVND (reference sequence). The CDR3 length is 18 residues. V was pared by 4 bases and J by 0 bases, with 10 bases of the junction left unmatched.

The rearrangement joins TRBV30 to TRBJ1-2; no reliable D call. The V and J ends lost 5 bases and 4 bases respectively, with 11 bases between them. Germline-derived CDR1 and CDR2 are GTSNPN and SVGIG (reference sequence). The CDR3 extends over 12 amino acids. The chain's CDR3 is CAWGVGGYGYTF. In DNA, the CDR3 is TGTGCCTGGGGAGTAGGTGGCTATGGCTACACCTTC.

This clone was seen a few times. A junction end diverges from the germline sequence, so it may reflect a read error. The chain employs TRBV30 and TRBJ1-2, with D tentatively TRBD1 (5 bases). The CDR3 loop spans 15 amino acids. Germline V gene sequence: CDR1 GTSNPN, CDR2 SVGIG (reference sequence). The CDR3 here is CAWSRGSGSVYGHTF. Here the CDR3 DNA reads TGTGCCTGGAGTCGGGGGTCTGGGAGTGTATATGGCCACACCTTC.

The rearrangement joins TRBV18 to TRBJ2-7; 8 bases fit TRBD2. Unmatched junction bases numbered 7, after V lost 3 bases and J lost 6 bases. The CDR3 is made up of 14 amino acids. Germline V gene lookup returns CDR1 KGHSH and CDR2 LQKENI. CDR3 sequence reads: CASSPGLDVGEQYF. CDR3 coding DNA: TGTGCCAGCTCACCGGGACTAGATGTGGGCGAGCAGTACTTC.

V and J are TRBV4-1 and TRBJ1-3; weak D call: TRBD1 (5 bases). V gave up 0 bases and J gave up 0 bases, with 9 bases separating them. Germline V gives CDR1 MGHRA, CDR2 YSYEKL. This CDR3 spans 16 amino acids. CDR3 nucleotide sequence: TGCGCCAGCAGCCAAGATCGGGGGACCTCTGGAAACACCATATATTTT. It encodes CASSQDRGTSGNTIYF.

The chain recombines TRBV9 with TRBJ2-5; TRBD1 aligns across 8 bases. The assigned J gene may be wrong: the sequence end matches TRBJ2-7 better. This CDR3 is built from 13 residues. Germline V gives CDR1 SGDLS, CDR2 YYNGEE. CDR3: CASSATGAYEQYF. Written as DNA, the CDR3 is TGTGCCAGCAGCGCGACAGGGGCCTACGAGCAGTACTTC.

This chain links TRBV7-2 with TRBJ2-6; no clear D gene. Between the trimmed V and J ends, which lost 5 bases and 3 bases, there was a span of 11 bases. CDR1 SGHTA and CDR2 FQGNSA come from the germline V gene. This CDR3 has 15 residues. The CDR3 DNA sequence: TGTGCCAGCAGCCCTCAGGTTGGTGGGGCCAACGTCCTGACTTTC. Protein sequence: CASSPQVGGANVLTF.

The V gene is TRBV9, the J gene TRBJ1-2; 7 bases are shared with TRBD1. Germline CDR1 reads SGDLS; CDR2 reads YYNGEE. The CDR3 spans 17 residues. After removal of 0 bases from V and 4 bases from J, the junction contained 12 bases not matched to a gene. The CDR3 loop is CASSVDPSDRDGYGYTF. The CDR3 region has the DNA TGTGCCAGCAGCGTAGACCCCTCCGACAGGGACGGCTATGGCTACACCTTC. Full variable domain (outside the CDR3, taken from reference TRBV9 and TRBJ1-2): DSGVTQTPKHLITATGQRVTLRCSPRSGDLSVYWYQQSLDQGLQFLIQYYNGEERAKGNILERFSAQQFPDLHSELNLSSLELGDSALYFCASSVDPSDRDGYGYTFGSGTRLTVV.

This chain links TRBV6-6 with TRBJ1-1, with 7 nucleotides matching TRBD1. Germline loops: CDR1 MNHNY, CDR2 SVGAGI (reference sequence). This CDR3 is built from 14 residues. V gave up 5 bases and J gave up 2 bases; unmatched junction bases: 5. The CDR3 region is CASSDRALNTEAFF. The CDR3 DNA follows: TGTGCCAGCAGTGACAGGGCGCTTAACACTGAAGCTTTCTTT.

The J gene is TRBJ2-3, the V gene TRBV6-5; possible D gene TRBD1, 6 bases. Germline V gene lookup returns CDR1 MNHEY and CDR2 SVGAGI. Deletions cut 2 bases from V and 2 bases from J, with 14 bases between. The CDR3 runs 16 residues. The CDR3 nucleotides are TGTGCCAGCAGTTACCAACAGGGCCCCAACACAGATACGCAGTATTTT. Translated: CASSYQQGPNTDTQYF.

This clone was seen only a few times. The V and J genes are TRBV19 and TRBJ2-2, with a weak D call TRBD1 (6 bases). In germline, CDR1 is LNHDA, CDR2 SQIVND (reference sequence). V was trimmed by 6 bases and J by 4 bases, leaving 21 bases between them. This CDR3 is 17 amino acids long. CDR3 sequence reads: CASRFPPGQPSTGELFF. CDR3 DNA: TGTGCCAGTAGGTTCCCACCAGGACAGCCGTCCACCGGGGAGCTGTTTTTT.

The chain joins TRBV11-3 to TRBJ2-7; 8 nucleotides match TRBD2. The CDR3 is 15 residues long. The J segment lost 5 bases and the V segment lost 5 bases, leaving 11 bases of the junction unmatched. Germline V gene sequence: CDR1 SGHNT, CDR2 YENEEA. CDR3 bases: TGTGCCAGCAGCCCCCGATCCGGGACTAGTAACGAGCAGTACTTC. Protein sequence: CASSPRSGTSNEQYF.

The chain uses TRBV6-6 and TRBJ1-4, with a weak D call TRBD1 (5 bases). V gave up 2 bases and J gave up 8 bases, with 12 bases separating them. The CDR3 contains 14 residues. CDR1 and CDR2 from the germline V gene are MNHNY and SVGAGI (reference sequence). The CDR3 DNA follows: TGTGCCAGCAGTTACCCGGCCCCAGGGGAAAAACTGTTTTTT. Translating it yields CASSYPAPGEKLFF.

CDR3 coding DNA: TGTGCCAGCACCCGCAGGGCCTCTAACTATGGCTACACCTTC. Translation gives CASTRRASNYGYTF. This chain joins TRBV6-5 and TRBJ1-2; D might be TRBD1 (5 bases). Trimming took off 7 bases at V and 0 bases at J, with 12 bases between the two ends. Germline CDR1 MNHEY, CDR2 SVGAGI. CDR3 length: 14 amino acids.

V is TRBV5-1 and J is TRBJ1-1; TRBD1 matches at 8 bases. Per the germline V gene, CDR1 is SGHRS and CDR2 is YFSETQ. The J segment lost 5 bases and the V segment lost 3 bases, leaving 6 bases of the junction unmatched. This CDR3 has 14 residues. The DNA of the CDR3 is TGCGCCAGCAGCTCACAGGGGGATGGTACTGAAGCTTTCTTT. This gives the protein CASSSQGDGTEAFF.

V usage is TRBV2 and J usage is TRBJ2-3, with 10 bases identical to TRBD2. Unmatched junction bases numbered 1, after V lost 4 bases and J lost 0 bases. The germline V gene encodes CDR1 SNHLY and CDR2 FYNNEI. CDR3 size: 15 residues. CDR3 DNA: TGTGCCAGCAGTGGGGGACTAGCGAGCACAGATACGCAGTATTTT. Its protein product is CASSGGLASTDTQYF.

V is TRBV5-8 and J is TRBJ2-7; D is uncertain. Germline V gives CDR1 SGHTS, CDR2 YDEGEE. This CDR3 comprises 14 residues. V was shortened by 4 bases and J by 2 bases, with 13 bases between the two germline ends. CDR3 nucleotide sequence: TGTGCCAGCAGCCCTTCCCAGTTACCCTACGAGCAGTACTTC. It yields the protein CASSPSQLPYEQYF. Full variable domain (rest looked up from reference TRBV5-8 and TRBJ2-7): EAGVTQSPTHLIKTRGQQATLRCSPISGHTSVYWYQQALGLGLQFLLWYDEGEERNRGNFPPRFSGRQFPNYSSELNVNALELEDSALYLCASSPSQLPYEQYFGPGTRLTVT.

This chain uses TRBV6-6 with TRBJ2-7; 7 bases fit TRBD1. The germline gives CDR1 MNHNY, CDR2 SVGAGI (reference sequence). This CDR3 has 15 amino acids. V shed 6 bases, J shed 0 bases, and the junction held 8 bases outside the gene matches. Written as DNA, the CDR3 is TGTGCCAGCAGCTACGGACAGGACAGCTCCTACGAGCAGTACTTC. Translation: CASSYGQDSSYEQYF.

The rearrangement links TRBV13 to TRBJ1-2, with a weak D call TRBD1 (5 bases). Germline V CDR1 and CDR2: PRHDT, FYEKMQ (reference sequence). V lost 0 bases and J 2 bases, leaving 7 bases between the germline ends. CDR3 length: 14 residues. The CDR3 loop is CASSLGGLNYGYTF. Here the CDR3 DNA reads TGTGCCAGCAGCTTAGGGGGACTGAACTATGGCTACACCTTC. Full variable domain (rest looked up from reference TRBV13 and TRBJ1-2): AAGVIQSPRHLIKEKRETATLKCYPIPRHDTVYWYQQGPGQDPQFLISFYEKMQSDKGSIPDRFSAQQFSDYHSELNMSSLELGDSALYFCASSLGGLNYGYTFGSGTRLTVV.

The chain is built from TRBV11-2 and TRBJ1-2; TRBD1 aligns across 10 bases. The J segment lost 8 bases and the V segment lost 6 bases, leaving 12 bases of the junction unmatched. CDR3 length: 15 amino acids. CDR1 and CDR2 (germline): SGHAT, FQNNGV. The DNA of the CDR3 is TGTGCCAGCAGTATACCGGGACAGGGGTTTTGGGGCTACACCTTC. Encoded protein: CASSIPGQGFWGYTF.

This chain links TRBV6-1 with TRBJ1-2; possible D gene TRBD1, 6 bases. This CDR3 is 13 amino acids long. CDR1 and CDR2 from the germline V gene are MNHNS and SASEGT. V gave up 4 bases and J gave up 4 bases, with 10 bases separating them. CDR3 bases: TGTGCCAGCAGTGTCGACAGGACCTATGGCTACACCTTC. It yields the protein CASSVDRTYGYTF.